Detailed here is one TCR beta chain. Method: immunoSEQ multiplex PCR; TCRdb's copy keeps in-frame clones and lacks some. This repertoire shows about 26,000 clones, 80% to 95% found once; its top ten account for roughly 2%. CDR3 size: 16 residues. CDR1 is SGHTA and CDR2 is FQGNSA in the germline V gene. J lost 4 bases, V lost 5 bases, and 11 bases had no gene match. This sample was included in a study of blood T cell repertoires in COVID-19. On the study more broadly: Material from acute and convalescent COVID-19 was sourced from the United States, Italy and Spain.

The specimen was peripheral blood. This rearrangement joins TRBV7-2 to TRBJ1-1; 9 nucleotides line up with TRBD1. This receptor was taken from a human donor in a cohort sampled during active COVID-19. CDR3 loop: CASSPRATGGRTEAFF. CDR3 coding DNA: TGTGCCAGCAGCCCACGAGCGACAGGGGGTCGCACTGAAGCTTTCTTT.